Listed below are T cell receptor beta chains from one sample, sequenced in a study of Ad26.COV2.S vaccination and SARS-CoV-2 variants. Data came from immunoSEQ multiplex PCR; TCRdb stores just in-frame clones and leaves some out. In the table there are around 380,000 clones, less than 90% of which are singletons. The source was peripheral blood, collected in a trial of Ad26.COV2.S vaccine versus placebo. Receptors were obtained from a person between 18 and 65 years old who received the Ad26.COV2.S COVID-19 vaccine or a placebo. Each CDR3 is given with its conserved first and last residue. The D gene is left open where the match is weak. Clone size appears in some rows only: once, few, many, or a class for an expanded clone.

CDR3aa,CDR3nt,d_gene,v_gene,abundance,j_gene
CASSYSTDHRPDTQYF,TGTGCCAGCAGTTACTCCACTGACCACAGGCCAGATACGCAGTATTTT,NA,TRBV6-5,NA,TRBJ2-3
CASSAGGGNLLSTDTQYF,TGTGCCAGCAGCGCGGGCGGCGGGAATTTATTGAGCACAGATACGCAGTATTTT,NA,TRBV9,NA,TRBJ2-3
CASSQGPRGTPSSDTQYF,TGCGCCAGCAGCCAAGGCCCCCGTGGGACTCCCTCCTCAGATACGCAGTATTTT,NA,TRBV4-3,NA,TRBJ2-3
CASSIRDPGEEFF,TGTGCCAGCAGTATCCGGGACCCAGGGGAAGAGTTCTTC,NA,TRBV12-3/TRBV12-4,once,TRBJ2-1
CASSQRIGSDSGNTIYF,TGTGCCAGCAGCCAGCGTATAGGATCAGACTCTGGAAACACCATATATTTT,NA,TRBV3-1/TRBV3-2,NA,TRBJ1-3
CASSGTGDVRRYTF,TGTGCCAGCAGTGGGACAGGGGACGTCAGACGCTACACCTTC,TRBD1,TRBV2,NA,TRBJ1-2
CASSRQGEDTGELFF,TGCGCCAGCAGTCGACAGGGGGAGGACACCGGGGAGCTGTTTTTT,TRBD1,TRBV5-1,few,TRBJ2-2
CASSLGADMEQFF,TGTGCCAGCAGCTTAGGAGCGGACATGGAGCAGTTCTTC,NA,TRBV13,NA,TRBJ2-1
CASSYYGETQYF,TGTGCCAGCAGTTACTACGGGGAGACCCAGTACTTC,NA,TRBV6-5,NA,TRBJ2-5
CASSLTFMVGTYEQYF,TGTGCCAGCAGCTTAACCTTTATGGTGGGAACCTACGAGCAGTACTTC,NA,TRBV11-2,NA,TRBJ2-7
CASSLWGGVLSETQYF,TGTGCCAGCAGCTTATGGGGGGGCGTTTTATCAGAGACCCAGTACTTC,NA,TRBV7-9,NA,TRBJ2-5
CASSQYILAPGELFF,TGCGCCAGCAGCCAATACATACTAGCCCCCGGGGAGCTGTTTTTT,NA,TRBV4-1,NA,TRBJ2-2
CASSTRESPLHF,TGTGCCAGCTCAACCAGAGAGTCACCCCTCCACTTT,NA,TRBV18,NA,TRBJ1-6
CASSPTGVTEAFF,TGTGCCAGCAGCCCTACAGGGGTCACTGAAGCTTTCTTT,TRBD1,TRBV6-6,NA,TRBJ1-1
CASSLRLAVDTQYF,TGTGCCAGCAGCTTGAGACTAGCAGTGGATACGCAGTATTTT,TRBD2,TRBV7-2,once,TRBJ2-3
CASSYYSGTGANVLTF,TGCGCCAGCAGTTATTATTCGGGGACAGGGGCCAACGTCCTGACTTTC,NA,TRBV5-1,NA,TRBJ2-6
CAGHSGFTETQYF,TGTGCCGGCCATTCAGGGTTTACGGAGACCCAGTACTTC,NA,TRBV10-3,NA,TRBJ2-5
CASSYSAGGGGYTF,TGTGCCAGCAGTTACTCTGCAGGGGGCGGGGGCTACACCTTC,TRBD1,TRBV6-5,NA,TRBJ1-2
CASRGQGLGYGYTF,TGTGCCAGCAGGGGACAGGGGTTGGGCTATGGCTACACCTTC,TRBD1,TRBV2,NA,TRBJ1-2
CASGTSRAEQFF,TGTGCCAGTGGGACTAGCAGGGCTGAGCAGTTCTTC,TRBD2,TRBV19,NA,TRBJ2-1
CASSKAGQSSGANVLTF,TGTGCCAGCAGCAAAGCCGGACAATCCTCTGGGGCCAACGTCCTGACTTTC,NA,TRBV5-8,once,TRBJ2-6
CASSRFQGVDGGYTF,TGTGCCAGCAGCCGTTTCCAGGGTGTCGATGGTGGCTACACCTTC,NA,TRBV7-9,NA,TRBJ1-2
CASSPRQGRYEQYF,TGTGCCAGCAGCCCCAGACAGGGCCGCTACGAGCAGTACTTC,TRBD1,TRBV7-8,NA,TRBJ2-7
CASGLARDHEVDEKLFF,TGTGCTAGTGGCCTAGCCCGAGACCACGAAGTTGATGAAAAACTGTTTTTT,NA,TRBV12-5,NA,TRBJ1-4